These 27 T cell receptor beta chains share one sample of origin, sequenced in a study of blood T cell repertoires in COVID-19. Method: immunoSEQ multiplex PCR; TCRdb's copy keeps in-frame clones and lacks some. This repertoire shows around 50,000 clones, approximately 90% found once; its top ten account for 20% to 25%. Sequenced sample: peripheral blood. The source is a woman of 80 years or more with COVID-19, enrolled during active disease.

The chain employs TRBV29-1 and TRBJ2-3; D ambiguous. V was shortened by 8 bases and J by 0 bases, with 18 bases between the two germline ends. Per the germline V gene, CDR1 is SQVTM and CDR2 is ANQGSEA. The CDR3 sequence is 15 residues long. CDR3 residues: CSTQLQLSSTDTQYF. The CDR3 region has the DNA TGCAGCACACAGCTCCAGCTTTCTAGCACAGATACGCAGTATTTT.

The J gene is TRBJ1-5, the V gene TRBV6-1; weak D call: TRBD1 (6 bases). The CDR3 runs 16 residues. CDR1 is MNHNS and CDR2 is SASEGT in the germline V gene. V was pared by 1 base and J by 2 bases, with 12 bases between. The CDR3 DNA follows: TGTGCCAGCAGTGAAGTCAGGGGAAGTGGCAATCAGCCCCAGCATTTT. Translation gives CASSEVRGSGNQPQHF.

The rearrangement uses TRBV5-4 and TRBJ2-1, with TRBD2 matching over 14 bases. Per germline, CDR1 SGHNT and CDR2 YYREEE (reference sequence). The CDR3 spans 14 residues. V dropped 6 bases and J dropped 10; count of bases not matched to a gene: 6. As DNA, the CDR3 is TGTGCCAGCAAAAGACTAGCGGGGGGGCAGGAGCAGTTCTTC. It translates to CASKRLAGGQEQFF. The full variable domain, in which reference TRBV5-4 and TRBJ2-1 provide the parts outside the CDR3, is ETGVTQSPTHLIKTRGQQVTLRCSSQSGHNTVSWYQQALGQGPQFIFQYYREEENGRGNFPPRFSGLQFPNYSSELNVNALELDDSALYLCASKRLAGGQEQFFGPGTRLTVL.

The gene calls are TRBV5-1 and TRBJ2-7; 7 bases line up with TRBD2. Looked up from germline, CDR1 is SGHRS and CDR2 is YFSETQ. Trimming removed 4 bases from V and 1 base from J; junction bases left unmatched: 8. CDR3 length: 15 residues. The DNA for the CDR3 is TGCGCCAGCAGCCCGCGGGACTACACTTCCTACGAGCAGTACTTC. Its protein is CASSPRDYTSYEQYF.

The V call is TRBV7-3, the J call TRBJ2-7; tentatively, D is TRBD2 (5 bases). V lost 5 bases and J lost 7, with 15 bases in between. Germline CDR1 and CDR2: SGHTA and FQGTGA. This CDR3 contains 13 residues. The CDR3, as DNA: TGTGCCAGCAGCCCCCAGGCGGGTTTAGAGCAGTACTTC. Protein product: CASSPQAGLEQYF.

J is TRBJ1-1 and V is TRBV21-1. TRBV21-1 is a pseudogene locus. The CDR3 covers 16 residues. The CDR3 is CASSSPGLGGNTEAFF. The CDR3 coding sequence is TGTGCCAGCAGCTCCCCAGGTTTGGGAGGGAACACTGAAGCTTTCTTT.

The chain combines TRBV19 with TRBJ2-6; D is unresolved. CDR1 is LNHDA and CDR2 is SQIVND in the germline V gene (reference sequence). The CDR3 totals 15 residues. Trimming shortened V by 5 bases and J by 0 bases, and 8 bases separated the two germline ends. CDR3 region: CASSVLVSGANVLTF. In DNA form, the CDR3 reads TGTGCCAGTAGTGTACTCGTCTCTGGGGCCAACGTCCTGACTTTC.

The rearrangement uses TRBV29-1 and TRBJ2-7, with a possible D match to TRBD1 (5 bases). The CDR3 is 13 residues long. Germline V gene lookup returns CDR1 SQVTM and CDR2 ANQGSEA. V lost 5 bases and J lost 6, with 17 bases in between. CDR3 bases: TGCAGCGTTCCGGGCCTCCGAAGGGGCGAGCAGTACTTC. Its protein product is CSVPGLRRGEQYF.

This chain joins TRBV3-1 (or the pseudogene TRBV3-2) and TRBJ2-7, with 7 bases that match TRBD1. This CDR3 is built from 15 residues. J was trimmed by 5 bases and V by 1 base; bases with no gene match: 8. The germline V gene has CDR1 LGHDT and CDR2 YNNKEL (reference sequence). In DNA form, the CDR3 reads TGTGCCAGCAGCCAAGGCCGGGACAGATTACACGAGCAGTACTTC. This codes for CASSQGRDRLHEQYF.

The V and J genes are TRBV18 and TRBJ1-2, with 7 bases lining up with TRBD1. Germline V gene sequence: CDR1 KGHSH, CDR2 LQKENI. The CDR3 totals 14 residues. V lost 3 bases to trimming and J lost 10 bases; unmatched junction nucleotides: 11. In DNA, the CDR3 is TGTGCCAGCTCACCTGAGGGGACAGCCACATTCTACACCTTC. Translated: CASSPEGTATFYTF. Complete variable domain (other parts from reference TRBV18 and TRBJ1-2): NAGVMQNPRHLVRRRGQEARLRCSPMKGHSHVYWYRQLPEEGLKFMVYLQKENIIDESGMPKERFSAEFPKEGPSILRIQQVVRGDSAAYFCASSPEGTATFYTFGSGTRLTVV.

DNA for the CDR3: TGTGCCAGCAGCTTACTGGCGGGGGGACAAGAGACCCAGTACTTC. This encodes CASSLLAGGQETQYF. The chain employs TRBV7-2 and TRBJ2-5; TRBD2 matches 8 bases. The CDR3 extends over 15 amino acids. The germline V gene encodes CDR1 SGHTA and CDR2 FQGNSA. V trimming: 2 bases; J trimming: 2 bases; junction bases outside the gene matches: 4.

This clone was picked up one time. The rearrangement uses TRBV3-1 (or the pseudogene TRBV3-2) and TRBJ2-7; 9 bases are a match to TRBD2. J gave up 2 bases and V 4 bases, and 6 bases lay outside the gene matches. CDR1 and CDR2 (germline): LGHDT, YNNKEL (reference sequence). This CDR3 contains 15 residues. The CDR3 sequence: CASSRGGGGAYEQYF. The CDR3 DNA reads as TGTGCCAGCAGCCGCGGGGGCGGGGGGGCCTACGAGCAGTACTTC.

The chain joins TRBV7-8 to TRBJ1-6; D possibly corresponds to TRBD1 (6 bases). CDR1 and CDR2 (germline): SGHVS, FQNEAQ. Trimming stripped 5 bases from V and 2 bases from J, with 13 bases between. This CDR3 is built from 16 residues. The CDR3 reads CASSERSGAYNSPLHF. DNA for the CDR3: TGTGCCAGCAGCGAACGATCAGGGGCCTATAATTCACCCCTCCACTTT.

The J gene is TRBJ2-7, the V gene TRBV27; the D gene is possibly TRBD1 (5 bases). Germline V lookup: CDR1 MNHEY, CDR2 SMNVEV (reference sequence). There are 15 residues in the CDR3. Between the trimmed V and J ends, which lost 4 bases and 1 base, there was a span of 14 bases. The CDR3 DNA reads TGTGCCAGCAGTTCCCTGGGGCAGGGTTCCTACGAGCAGTACTTC. Its protein is CASSSLGQGSYEQYF.

The rearrangement links TRBV27 to TRBJ2-7; 8 nucleotides line up with TRBD2. The CDR3 sequence is 17 residues long. Germline V CDR1 and CDR2: MNHEY, SMNVEV (reference sequence). V was clipped by 2 bases and J by 1 base; unmatched bases: 10. CDR3 amino acids: CASSLLAVSGSSYEQYF. CDR3 nucleotides: TGTGCCAGCAGTTTACTCGCAGTCAGCGGGAGTTCCTACGAGCAGTACTTC.

This clone was seen just once. The rearrangement uses TRBV7-3 and TRBJ2-7; D not certain. CDR1 and CDR2 from the germline V gene are SGHTA and FQGTGA. Trimming removed 1 base at V and 4 bases at J, with 8 bases between. This CDR3 is 13 amino acids long. CDR3 sequence (DNA): TGTGCCAGCAGCTTAAGCTCGGGTTACGAGCAGTACTTC. Its translation: CASSLSSGYEQYF.

The chain links TRBV27 to TRBJ2-5; 12 bases line up with TRBD2. CDR3 length equals 19 residues. Looked up from germline, CDR1 is MNHEY and CDR2 is SMNVEV (reference sequence). V lost 4 bases and J lost 1; bases outside the gene matches: 13. CDR3 protein: CASSSWTSGVDILQETQYF. CDR3 in DNA: TGTGCCAGCAGTTCATGGACTAGCGGGGTAGACATACTCCAAGAGACCCAGTACTTC.

The chain uses TRBV19 and TRBJ1-1; possibly TRBD1 for D (6 bases). Trimming removed 9 bases at V and 3 bases at J, with 17 bases between. The CDR3 is made up of 14 amino acids. From germline, CDR1 is LNHDA and CDR2 SQIVND (reference sequence). CDR3 coding DNA: TGTGCCAGCCGCGGGGGGGCTACGGACACTGAAGCTTTCTTT. It translates to CASRGGATDTEAFF.

V gene TRBV7-9 combines with J gene TRBJ2-2; the D is unclear. Trimming stripped 5 bases from V and 1 base from J, with 11 bases between. From germline, CDR1 is SEHNR and CDR2 FQNEAQ (reference sequence). CDR3 length equals 15 residues. The CDR3 DNA reads TGTGCCAGCAGCAACCCCCTAGGGAACACCGGGGAGCTGTTTTTT. Translating it yields CASSNPLGNTGELFF. The full variable domain, rest sourced from reference TRBV7-9 and TRBJ2-2, is DTGVSQNPRHKITKRGQNVTFRCDPISEHNRLYWYRQTLGQGPEFLTYFQNEAQLEKSRLLSDRFSAERPKGSFSTLEIQRTEQGDSAMYLCASSNPLGNTGELFFGEGSRLTVL.

CDR3 nucleotides: TGCGCCAGCAGCGGTGCGGGACAGGGGATCTACGAGCAGTACTTC. As protein: CASSGAGQGIYEQYF. This chain joins TRBV5-1 and TRBJ2-7; 10 bases line up with TRBD1. Germline V gene lookup returns CDR1 SGHRS and CDR2 YFSETQ. The CDR3 loop spans 15 amino acids. Trimming removed 4 bases from V and 3 bases from J; junction bases left unmatched: 7.

This chain connects TRBV27 to TRBJ1-2; no clear D. Trimming stripped 2 bases from V and 8 bases from J, with 12 bases between. Germline V gives CDR1 MNHEY, CDR2 SMNVEV (reference sequence). The CDR3 has 13 amino acids. The chain's CDR3 is CASSLGPRQGYTF. As DNA, the CDR3 is TGTGCCAGCAGTTTAGGGCCCCGCCAGGGCTACACCTTC.

This clone appeared once. The chain combines TRBV11-2 with TRBJ2-3, with no clear D. There are 14 residues in the CDR3. The V gene lost 1 base and the J gene lost 8 bases, with 13 bases spanning the gap. Germline assignment: CDR1 SGHAT and CDR2 FQNNGV. The CDR3 sequence is CASSLVIASGTQYF. The CDR3 region has the DNA TGTGCCAGCAGCTTAGTTATTGCGTCGGGTACGCAGTATTTT.

The chain has TRBV24-1 and TRBJ1-2; D not resolved. The CDR3 is made up of 14 amino acids. The germline gives CDR1 KGHDR, CDR2 SFDVKD. V lost 2 bases and J lost 2, with 8 bases in between. Here the CDR3 reads CATSDSAGNYGYTF. The CDR3 nucleotides are TGTGCCACCAGTGATTCGGCGGGGAACTATGGCTACACCTTC.

The chain carries TRBV4-2 and TRBJ1-3; D is ambiguous. The germline gives CDR1 LGHNA, CDR2 YNFKEQ. V dropped 3 bases and J dropped 11 bases, with 17 bases sitting between them. This CDR3 is 14 amino acids long. The CDR3 nucleotides read TGTGCCAGCAGCCACCCCACCGCCAGGTTCGCCATATATTTT. Translated, it gives CASSHPTARFAIYF.

The CDR3 reads CASSSTGMNTEAFF. DNA of the CDR3: TGCGCCAGCAGCTCGACAGGGATGAACACTGAAGCTTTCTTT. The rearrangement uses TRBV5-1 and TRBJ1-1; 7 nucleotides match TRBD1. Trimming at V came to 3 bases and at J to 0 bases, leaving 2 bases not matched to a gene. This CDR3 is built from 14 residues. From germline, CDR1 is SGHRS and CDR2 YFSETQ.

This chain connects TRBV30 to TRBJ2-7; perhaps TRBD1 as D (5 bases). With 0 bases removed from V and 2 bases from J, the gap between germline ends came to 8 bases. The CDR3 loop spans 13 amino acids. Germline values: CDR1 GTSNPN, CDR2 SVGIG (reference sequence). The DNA of the CDR3 is TGTGCCTGGAGTGTAGACAGAGCCTACGAGCAGTACTTC. Translated, it gives CAWSVDRAYEQYF.

The CDR3 sequence is CASSLGDRGYGYTF. The CDR3 DNA is TGTGCCAGCAGCTTAGGGGACAGGGGGTATGGCTACACCTTC. V usage is TRBV7-2 and J usage is TRBJ1-2; 11 bases align to TRBD1. Germline loops: CDR1 SGHTA, CDR2 FQGNSA. J lost 5 bases, V lost 1 base, and 0 bases had no gene match. The CDR3 runs to 14 residues.